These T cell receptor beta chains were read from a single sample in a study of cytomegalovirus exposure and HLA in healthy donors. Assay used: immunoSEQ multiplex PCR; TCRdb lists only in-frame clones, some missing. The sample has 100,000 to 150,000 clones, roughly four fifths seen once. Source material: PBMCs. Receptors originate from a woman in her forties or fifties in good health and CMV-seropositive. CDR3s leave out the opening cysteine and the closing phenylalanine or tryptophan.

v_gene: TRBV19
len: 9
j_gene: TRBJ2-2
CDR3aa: ASGGAGELF

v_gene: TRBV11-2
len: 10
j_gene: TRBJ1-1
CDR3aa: ASSLQGTEAF

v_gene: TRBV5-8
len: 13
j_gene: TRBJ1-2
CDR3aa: ASIRSQGWNYGYT

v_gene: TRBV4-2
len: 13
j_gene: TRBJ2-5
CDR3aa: ASSQGGGREETQY

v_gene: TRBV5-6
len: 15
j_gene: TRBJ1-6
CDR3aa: ASSLQGARSYNSPLH

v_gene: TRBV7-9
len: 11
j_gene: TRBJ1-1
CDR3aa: ASSSNRGTEAF

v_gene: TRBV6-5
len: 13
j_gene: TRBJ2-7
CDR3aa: ASRTSSGGFNEQY

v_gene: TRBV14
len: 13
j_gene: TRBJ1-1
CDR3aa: ASSQSRAMNTEAF

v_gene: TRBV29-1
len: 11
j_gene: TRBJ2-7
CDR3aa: SATGGSTYEQY

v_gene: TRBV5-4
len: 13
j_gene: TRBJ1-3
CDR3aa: ASSSTGSSGNTIY

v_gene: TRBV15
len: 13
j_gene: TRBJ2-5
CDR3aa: ATSSPGLAGATQY

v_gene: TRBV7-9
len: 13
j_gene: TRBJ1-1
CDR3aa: ASSLTGMGKTEAF

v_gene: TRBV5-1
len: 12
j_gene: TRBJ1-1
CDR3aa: ASSLDRVYTEAF

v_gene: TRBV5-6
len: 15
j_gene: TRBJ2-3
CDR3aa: ASSRDRTSGGADTQY

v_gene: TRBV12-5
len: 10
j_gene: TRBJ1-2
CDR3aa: ASGLDLYGYT

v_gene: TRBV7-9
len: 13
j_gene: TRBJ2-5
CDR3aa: ASSLDSPQQETQY

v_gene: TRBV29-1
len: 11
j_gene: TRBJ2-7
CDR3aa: SVAGGAGYEQY

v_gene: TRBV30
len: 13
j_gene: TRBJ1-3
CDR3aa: AWRGQGASGNTIY

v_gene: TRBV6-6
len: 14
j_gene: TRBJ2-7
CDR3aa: ASSLSTGGISYEQY

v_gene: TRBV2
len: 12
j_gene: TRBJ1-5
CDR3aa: ASSGGRDNQPQH

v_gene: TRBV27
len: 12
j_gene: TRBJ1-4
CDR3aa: ASKGGTGGEKLF

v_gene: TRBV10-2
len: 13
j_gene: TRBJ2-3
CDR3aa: ASRRDFSSTDTQY

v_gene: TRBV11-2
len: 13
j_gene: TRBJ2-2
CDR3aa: ASSLEAWDTGELF

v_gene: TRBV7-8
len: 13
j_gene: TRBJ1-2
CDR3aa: ASSPLSQGGVGYT

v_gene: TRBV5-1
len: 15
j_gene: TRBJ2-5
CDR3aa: ASSLVTSGSPGETQY

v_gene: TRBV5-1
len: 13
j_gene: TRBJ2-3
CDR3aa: ASSAERTSTDTQY

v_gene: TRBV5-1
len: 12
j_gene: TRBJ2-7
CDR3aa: ASSPSGTGNEQY

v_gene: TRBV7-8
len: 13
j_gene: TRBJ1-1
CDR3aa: ASTPLEGMNTEAF

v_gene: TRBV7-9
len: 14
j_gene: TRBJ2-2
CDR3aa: ASRQQGRTNTGELF

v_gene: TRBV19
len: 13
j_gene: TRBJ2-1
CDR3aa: ASTPIAGGGYEQF

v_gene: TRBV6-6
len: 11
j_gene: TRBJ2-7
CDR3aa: ASTGGSSYEQY

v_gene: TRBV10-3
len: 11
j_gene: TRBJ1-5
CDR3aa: AISAGSNQPQH

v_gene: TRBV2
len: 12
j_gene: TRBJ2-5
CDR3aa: ASSVLGARETQY

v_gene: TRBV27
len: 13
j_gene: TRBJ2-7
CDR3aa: ASSDSSGGSYEQY

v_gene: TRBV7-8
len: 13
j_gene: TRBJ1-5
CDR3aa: ASSFSGGIDQPQH

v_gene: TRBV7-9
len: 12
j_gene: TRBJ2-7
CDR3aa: ASGWSGDRDEQY

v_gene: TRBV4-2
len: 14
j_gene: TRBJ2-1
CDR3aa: ASSQDGSGGANEQF

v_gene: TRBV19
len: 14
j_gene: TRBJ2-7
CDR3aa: ASSIGTGLGTYEQY

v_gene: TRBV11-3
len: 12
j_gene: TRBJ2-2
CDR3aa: ASSRRGGPGELF

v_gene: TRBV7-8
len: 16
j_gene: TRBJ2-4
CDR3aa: ASSTRTSGGLAKNIQY

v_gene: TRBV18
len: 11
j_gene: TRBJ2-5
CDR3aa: ASSREYQETQY

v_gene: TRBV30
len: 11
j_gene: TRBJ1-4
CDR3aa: ACWTGINEKLF

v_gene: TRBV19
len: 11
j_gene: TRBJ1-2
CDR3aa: ASSLDRAYGYT

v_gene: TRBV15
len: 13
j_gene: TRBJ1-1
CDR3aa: ATSRPPRQEFSVR

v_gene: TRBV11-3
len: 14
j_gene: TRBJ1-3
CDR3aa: ASSLGSAISGNTIY

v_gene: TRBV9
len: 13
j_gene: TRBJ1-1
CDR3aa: ASSLRQGGNTEAF

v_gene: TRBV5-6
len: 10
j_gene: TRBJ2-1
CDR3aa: ASSPGEREQF

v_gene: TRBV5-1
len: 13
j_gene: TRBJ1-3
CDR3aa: ASSLRGGSGNTIY

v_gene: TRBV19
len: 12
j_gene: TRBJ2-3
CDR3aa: ASRSGGAVDTQY

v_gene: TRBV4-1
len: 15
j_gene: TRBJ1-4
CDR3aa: ASSQLPDSGAGKKLF

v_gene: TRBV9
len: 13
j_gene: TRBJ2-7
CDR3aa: ASSTGGTGDFEQY